What follows are 13 T cell receptor beta chains derived from one specimen sequenced in a study of CD8 T cells in Susac syndrome. A quantity of about 0.45 to 1 ug RNA underwent reverse transcription using random hexamers. TCRdb fed the immunoSEQ multiplex PCR reads into MiXCR, producing one record per CDR3 protein. The sample records approximately 180,000 distinct CDR3 sequences, about 91% being singletons. Material: CD4+ T cells from PBMCs. These receptors all come from a human donor with Susac syndrome.

V gene TRBV20-1 combines with J gene TRBJ2-3; perhaps TRBD2 as D (6 bases). V was clipped by 3 bases and J by 4 bases, with 14 bases between them. This CDR3 is 14 amino acids long. Germline-derived CDR1 and CDR2 are DFQATT and SNEGSKA (reference sequence). The CDR3 DNA reads TGCAGTGCTAGGGATAGCGGCGGCGCAGATACGCAGTATTTT. Amino acid sequence: CSARDSGGADTQYF.

The V gene is TRBV4-1, the J gene TRBJ2-7; 14 positions agree with TRBD2. The ends lost 3 bases at V and 4 bases at J; junction bases unmatched: 8. Germline CDR1 reads MGHRA; CDR2 reads YSYEKL. The CDR3 is 17 amino acids. The CDR3 DNA sequence: TGCGCCAGCAGCCAGAACCGACTAGCGGGGGGGCAGTACGAGCAGTACTTC. Protein: CASSQNRLAGGQYEQYF.

Here the CDR3 reads CASSRGIWDMNTEAFF. DNA of the CDR3: TGTGCCAGCTCACGAGGGATCTGGGACATGAACACTGAAGCTTTCTTT. This rearrangement joins TRBV18 to TRBJ1-1; D may be TRBD1 (6 bases). Germline assignment: CDR1 KGHSH and CDR2 LQKENI. V was shortened by 4 bases and J by 0 bases, with 15 bases between the two germline ends. CDR3 length equals 16 residues. The full variable domain, completed using reference TRBV18 and TRBJ1-1, is NAGVMQNPRHLVRRRGQEARLRCSPMKGHSHVYWYRQLPEEGLKFMVYLQKENIIDESGMPKERFSAEFPKEGPSILRIQQVVRGDSAAYFCASSRGIWDMNTEAFFGQGTRLTVV.

The chain links TRBV3-1 to TRBJ2-7; 9 bases are shared with TRBD1. J lost 7 bases, V lost 3 bases, and 7 bases had no gene match. The CDR3 totals 14 residues. CDR1 LGHDT and CDR2 YNNKEL come from the germline V gene (reference sequence). CDR3 DNA: TGTGCCAGCAGCCAGGGGACAGGGCCCGTTGAGCAGTACTTC. This translates into CASSQGTGPVEQYF.

The count of this clonotype is one. The CDR3 DNA reads as TGTGCCACCCAGCGGGGAGGTCAGGGAATCAACTATGGCTACACCTTC. This translates into CATQRGGQGINYGYTF. The V call is TRBV15, the J call TRBJ1-2, with D perhaps TRBD1 (5 bases). CDR1 LNHNV and CDR2 YYDKDF come from the germline V gene (reference sequence). The ends were cut back, 8 bases at V and 2 bases at J, with 21 bases in the middle. This CDR3 contains 16 residues. Filled out from reference TRBV15 and TRBJ1-2, the complete variable domain reads DAMVIQNPRYQVTQFGKPVTLSCSQTLNHNVMYWYQQKSSQAPKLLFHYYDKDFNNEADTPDNFQSRRPNTSFCFLDIRSPGLGDTAMYLCATQRGGQGINYGYTFGSGTRLTVV.

V is TRBV20-1 and J is TRBJ2-6; the match to TRBD1 covers 7 bases. The germline CDR1 and CDR2 sequences are DFQATT and SNEGSKA (reference sequence). With 7 bases clipped from V and 0 bases from J, the junction kept 6 bases outside the gene matches. CDR3 length: 15 amino acids. CDR3 sequence reads: CSEDRANSGANVLTF. In nucleotides, the CDR3 is TGCAGTGAAGACAGGGCGAACTCTGGGGCCAACGTCCTGACTTTC.

The chain employs TRBV5-1 and TRBJ2-2; 8 nucleotides line up with TRBD2. The CDR3 contains 15 residues. Germline V gene lookup returns CDR1 SGHRS and CDR2 YFSETQ. Trimming at V came to 5 bases and at J to 0 bases, leaving 3 bases not matched to a gene. CDR3 sequence reads: CASRPAGANTGELFF. The CDR3 bases are TGCGCCAGCAGGCCAGCGGGGGCGAACACCGGGGAGCTGTTTTTT.

The CDR3 is CASSLLGGETQYF. In nucleotides, the CDR3 is TGTGCCAGCAGCTTACTTGGAGGAGAGACCCAGTACTTC. The chain combines TRBV7-9 with TRBJ2-5; possible D gene TRBD2, 5 bases. This CDR3 has 13 amino acids. V was pared by 2 bases and J by 4 bases, with 8 bases between. Looked up from germline, CDR1 is SEHNR and CDR2 is FQNEAQ (reference sequence).

This clonotype was recorded a few times. The chain couples TRBV2 to TRBJ1-1; a possible D gene is TRBD1 (5 bases). Trimming stripped 7 bases from V and 1 base from J, with 10 bases between. Germline-derived CDR1 and CDR2 are SNHLY and FYNNEI. The CDR3 totals 13 residues. The CDR3 nucleotides read TGTGCCAGCACCTTAGGGGAGAACACTGAAGCTTTCTTT. It yields the protein CASTLGENTEAFF.

The V and J genes are TRBV6-2 or TRBV6-3 and TRBJ2-5; 8 bases align to TRBD1. CDR3 length equals 15 residues. V shed 6 bases, J shed 5 bases, and the junction held 11 bases outside the gene matches. Germline CDR1 MNHEY, CDR2 SVGEGT. The CDR3 reads CASRLDRVFEETQYF. The DNA of the CDR3 is TGTGCCAGCAGATTGGACAGGGTTTTTGAGGAGACCCAGTACTTC.

The chain links TRBV3-1 to TRBJ2-1; D may be TRBD2 (5 bases). The V and J ends lost 2 bases and 0 bases respectively, with 11 bases between them. This CDR3 has 16 amino acids. CDR1 and CDR2 from the germline V gene are LGHDT and YNNKEL (reference sequence). The chain's CDR3 is CASSQYSDLSYNEQFF. DNA of the CDR3: TGTGCCAGCAGCCAATATAGCGACCTCTCCTACAATGAGCAGTTCTTC.

The rearrangement links TRBV12-5 to TRBJ2-1; D gene unclear. Germline V lookup: CDR1 LGHNT, CDR2 FRNRAP. Trimming removed 2 bases at V and 8 bases at J, with 4 bases between. The CDR3 covers 11 residues. The CDR3 loop reads CASGLMDEQFF. The CDR3 DNA follows: TGTGCTAGTGGTTTGATGGATGAGCAGTTCTTC. The variable domain in full, completed from reference TRBV12-5 and TRBJ2-1, reads DARVTQTPRHKVTEMGQEVTMRCQPILGHNTVFWYRQTMMQGLELLAYFRNRAPLDDSGMPKDRFSAEMPDATLATLKIQPSEPRDSAVYFCASGLMDEQFFGPGTRLTVL.

The chain employs TRBV29-1 and TRBJ2-6, with D uncertain. V dropped 1 base and J dropped 0 bases, with 7 bases sitting between them. Germline CDR1 SQVTM, CDR2 ANQGSEA. The CDR3 consists of 15 residues. The DNA of the CDR3 is TGCAGCGTTGAAGTTAGCCCCTCTGGGGCCAACGTCCTGACTTTC. Amino acid sequence: CSVEVSPSGANVLTF.